This T cell receptor beta chain was recovered during a study of T cell repertoires in cytomegalovirus infection. This clonotype was detected many times. There are 14 residues in the CDR3. Germline loops: CDR1 SGHAT, CDR2 FQNNGV. The germline V and J ends were trimmed by 5 bases and 4 bases, with 12 bases remaining between them. MiXCR, run by TCRdb on the reads, gives a single entry per CDR3 protein. This table has tens of thousands of distinct CDR3 sequences, approximately 3.6% appearing once. Sequenced input: PBMCs. The V gene is TRBV11-2, the J gene TRBJ2-1; the D call may be TRBD1 or TRBD2 (5 bases each). The receptor comes from a human donor in good health (CMV status not recorded). Some clones in this sample may be carry-over from other donors' samples. The CDR3 spells CASSRSGRYNEQFF. The CDR3 bases are TGTGCCAGCAGCCGATCAGGGAGATACAATGAGCAGTTCTTC.